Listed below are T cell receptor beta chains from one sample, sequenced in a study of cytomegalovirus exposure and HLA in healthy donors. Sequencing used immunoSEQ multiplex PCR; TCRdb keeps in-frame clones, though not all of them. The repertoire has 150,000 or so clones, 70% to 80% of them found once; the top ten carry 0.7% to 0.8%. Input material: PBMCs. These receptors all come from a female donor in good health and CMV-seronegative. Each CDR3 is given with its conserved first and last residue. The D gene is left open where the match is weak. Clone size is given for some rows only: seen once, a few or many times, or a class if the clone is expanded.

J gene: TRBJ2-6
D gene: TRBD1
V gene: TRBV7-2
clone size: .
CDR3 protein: CASGPGGTGANGLTF

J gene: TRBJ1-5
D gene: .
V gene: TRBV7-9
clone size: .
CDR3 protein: CASSQSNQPQHF

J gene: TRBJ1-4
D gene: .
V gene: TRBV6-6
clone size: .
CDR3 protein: CASKRGGIDEKLFF

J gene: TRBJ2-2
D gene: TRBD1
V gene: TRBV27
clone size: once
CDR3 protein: CASRQGGGSTGELFF

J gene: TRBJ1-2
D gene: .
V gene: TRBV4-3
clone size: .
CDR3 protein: CASSHLQGPQSGYTF

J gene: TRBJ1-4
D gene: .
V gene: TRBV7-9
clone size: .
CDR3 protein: CASSYPGATNEKLFF

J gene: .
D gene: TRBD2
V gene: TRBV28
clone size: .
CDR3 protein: CASSLGTSGRGEQYF

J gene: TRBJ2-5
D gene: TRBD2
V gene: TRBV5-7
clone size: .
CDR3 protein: CASGGGLGETQYF

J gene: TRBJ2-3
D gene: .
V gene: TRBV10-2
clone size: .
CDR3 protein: CASSERSGDTQYF

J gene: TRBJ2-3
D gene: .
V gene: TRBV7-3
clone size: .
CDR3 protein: CASSPLGLGRAVGTDTQYF

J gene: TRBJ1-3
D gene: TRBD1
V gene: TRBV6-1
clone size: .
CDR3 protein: CASSLGQGGNTIYF

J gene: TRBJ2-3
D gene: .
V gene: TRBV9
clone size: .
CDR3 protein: CASSPTVRADTQYF

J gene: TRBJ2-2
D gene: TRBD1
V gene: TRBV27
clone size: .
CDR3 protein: CASSLGRGGQGTGELFF

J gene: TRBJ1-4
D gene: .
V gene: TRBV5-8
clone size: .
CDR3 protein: CASSFGTTTEKLFF

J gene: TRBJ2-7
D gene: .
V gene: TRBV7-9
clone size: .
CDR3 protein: CASSLQRGSSYEQYF

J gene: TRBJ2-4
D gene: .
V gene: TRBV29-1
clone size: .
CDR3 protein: CSVGGEAKNIQYF

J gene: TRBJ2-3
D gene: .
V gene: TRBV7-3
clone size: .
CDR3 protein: CASSSGGTSTDTQYF

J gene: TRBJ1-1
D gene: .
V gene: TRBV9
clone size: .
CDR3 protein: CASSPGQLNTEAFF

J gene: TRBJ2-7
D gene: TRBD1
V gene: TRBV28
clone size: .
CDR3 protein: CASSQPGTASYEQYF

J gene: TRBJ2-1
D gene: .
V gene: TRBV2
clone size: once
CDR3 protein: CASSESGITAYNEQFF

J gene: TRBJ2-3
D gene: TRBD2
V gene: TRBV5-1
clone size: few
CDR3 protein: CASSLGRGGGTDTQYF

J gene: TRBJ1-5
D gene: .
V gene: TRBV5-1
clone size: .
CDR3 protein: CASSLDGVGQPQHF

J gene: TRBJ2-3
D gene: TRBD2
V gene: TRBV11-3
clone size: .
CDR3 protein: CASHPGGSSDTQYF

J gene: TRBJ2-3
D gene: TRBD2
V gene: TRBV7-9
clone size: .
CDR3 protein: CASSFSGSTDTQYF

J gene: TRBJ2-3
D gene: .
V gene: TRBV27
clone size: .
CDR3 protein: CASRSEEIFTDTQYF

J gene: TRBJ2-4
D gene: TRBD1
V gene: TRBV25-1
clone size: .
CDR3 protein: CATSRTGDNIQYF

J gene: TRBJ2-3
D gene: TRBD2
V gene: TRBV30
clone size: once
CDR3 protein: CAWTPLAGLRDTQYF

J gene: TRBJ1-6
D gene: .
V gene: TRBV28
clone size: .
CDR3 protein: CASGDSNSPLHF

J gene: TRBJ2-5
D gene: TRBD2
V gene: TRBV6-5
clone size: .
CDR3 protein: CASSSFGGGVQETQYF

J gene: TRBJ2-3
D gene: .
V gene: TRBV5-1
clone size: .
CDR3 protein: CASRSGTQSSTDTQYF

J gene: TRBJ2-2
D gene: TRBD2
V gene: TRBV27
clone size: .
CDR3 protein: CASSRGGGPGGGELFF

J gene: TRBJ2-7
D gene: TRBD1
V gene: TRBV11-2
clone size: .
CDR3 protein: CASSHKVQGVWYEQYF

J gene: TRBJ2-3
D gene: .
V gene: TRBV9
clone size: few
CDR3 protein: CASSVGGASTDTQYF

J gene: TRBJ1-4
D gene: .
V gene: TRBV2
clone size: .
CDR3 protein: CASSGLSGDEKLFF

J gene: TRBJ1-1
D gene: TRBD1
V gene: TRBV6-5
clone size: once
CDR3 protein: CASSFPQGTEAFF

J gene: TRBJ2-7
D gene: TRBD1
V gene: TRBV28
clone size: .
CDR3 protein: CASSSPGQGLNEQYF

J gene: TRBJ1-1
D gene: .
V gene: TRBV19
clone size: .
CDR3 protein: CASSDTMNTEAFF

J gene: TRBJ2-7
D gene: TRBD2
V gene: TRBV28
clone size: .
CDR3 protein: CASRSGTSRREQYF

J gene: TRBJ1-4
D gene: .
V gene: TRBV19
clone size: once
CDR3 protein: CASRPTGTEKLFF

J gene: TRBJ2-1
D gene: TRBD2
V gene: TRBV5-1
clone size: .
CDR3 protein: CASSPPAGAADEQFF

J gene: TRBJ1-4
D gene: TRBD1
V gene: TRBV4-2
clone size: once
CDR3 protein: CASSPDRGSEKLFF

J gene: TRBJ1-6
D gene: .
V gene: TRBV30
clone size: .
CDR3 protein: CAWSVPHRGLDWINSPLHF

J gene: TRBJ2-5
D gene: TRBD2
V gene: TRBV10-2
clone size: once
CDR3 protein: CASSESAGGPGETQYF

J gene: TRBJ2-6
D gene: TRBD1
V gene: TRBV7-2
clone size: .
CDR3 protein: CASSLRDRGEAGANVLTF

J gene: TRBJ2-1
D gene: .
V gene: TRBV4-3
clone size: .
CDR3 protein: CASSQAGGYNEQFF

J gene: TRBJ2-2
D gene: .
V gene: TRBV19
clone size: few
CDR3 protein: CASSIPSNTGELFF

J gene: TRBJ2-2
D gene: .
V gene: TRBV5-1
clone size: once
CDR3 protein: CASSSRDSPGTGELFF

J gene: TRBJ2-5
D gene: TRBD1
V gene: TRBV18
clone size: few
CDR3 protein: CASSQTGHQETQYF

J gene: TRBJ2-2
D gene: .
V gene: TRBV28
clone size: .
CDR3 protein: CASSYILLADNTGELFF

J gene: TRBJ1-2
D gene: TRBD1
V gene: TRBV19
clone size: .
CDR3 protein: CASSIRQGRGERGYTF

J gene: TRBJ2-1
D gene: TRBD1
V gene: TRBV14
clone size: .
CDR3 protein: CASSPDRGAWNEQFF

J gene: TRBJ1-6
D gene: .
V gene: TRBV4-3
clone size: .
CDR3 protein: CASSQSTGHNSPLHF

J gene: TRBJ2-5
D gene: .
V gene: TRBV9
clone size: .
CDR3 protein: CASSRGRETQYF